This entry lists 18 T cell receptor beta chains sequenced from one sample in a study of Ad26.COV2.S vaccination and SARS-CoV-2 variants. Generated by immunoSEQ multiplex PCR, the TCRdb table keeps only in-frame clones and is missing some. Seen here are about 410,000 clones, approximately 91% observed once, and the top ten hold 3% to 4.5%. Stated treatment: around 19 received Ad26.COV2.S at low or high dose, single or two shots; 5 received placebo; per-sample allocation not given. Following the first vaccine or placebo injection, samples were taken on day 63. Sample: peripheral blood, taken in a trial of Ad26.COV2.S vaccine versus placebo. These receptors originate from a person aged 18-60 years who received the Ad26.COV2.S COVID-19 vaccine or a placebo.

This chain uses TRBV30 with TRBJ2-1; maybe TRBD1 (6 bases). The CDR3 is 14 residues long. Trimming stripped 6 bases from V and 9 bases from J, with 21 bases between. Looked up from germline, CDR1 is GTSNPN and CDR2 is SVGIG (reference sequence). CDR3 nucleotide sequence: TGTGCCTGTAATCCGGGACATGCCGAGGGTGAGCAGTTCTTC. Amino acid sequence: CACNPGHAEGEQFF.

The J gene is TRBJ1-2, the V gene TRBV28; D is unclear. V was trimmed by 7 bases and J by 6 bases, leaving 24 bases between them. CDR3 length: 16 amino acids. Germline V gene data show CDR1 as MDHEN and CDR2 as SYDVKM. The CDR3, as DNA: TGTGCCAGCACCACTTCGCGCTTAGTGAAGGCCCATGGCTACACCTTC. Amino acid sequence: CASTTSRLVKAHGYTF.

This clone is a singleton in its sample. CDR3 sequence: CASSQGGTEAFF. CDR3 DNA sequence: TGTGCCAGCAGCCAAGGCGGCACTGAAGCTTTCTTT. This chain links TRBV7-8 with TRBJ1-1; D remains ambiguous. Germline loops: CDR1 SGHVS, CDR2 FQNEAQ. This CDR3 is 12 amino acids long. Between the trimmed V and J ends, which lost 5 bases and 4 bases, there was a span of 8 bases.

This chain links TRBV2 with TRBJ1-1; D may be TRBD1 (5 bases). With 10 bases removed from V and 4 bases from J, the gap between germline ends came to 19 bases. The CDR3 spans 14 residues. CDR1 and CDR2 from the germline V gene are SNHLY and FYNNEI. CDR3 DNA sequence: TGTGCCACCGGTGCCCCCGTGCAGGGCACTGAAGCTTTCTTT. Translation gives CATGAPVQGTEAFF.

The chain links TRBV2 to TRBJ2-5; a weak D match, TRBD2 (6 bases). The germline V gene has CDR1 SNHLY and CDR2 FYNNEI. The CDR3 extends over 12 amino acids. The germline V and J ends were trimmed by 7 bases and 2 bases, with 8 bases remaining between them. CDR3 region: CASTGLQETQYF. The CDR3, as DNA: TGTGCCAGCACCGGACTACAAGAGACCCAGTACTTC.

The table lists this clone with a few counts. The rearrangement uses TRBV28 and TRBJ1-2; D is possibly TRBD1 (5 bases). V shed 6 bases and J shed 8 bases, with 16 bases lying between them. This CDR3 spans 13 amino acids. CDR1 and CDR2 (germline): MDHEN, SYDVKM. The chain's CDR3 is CASRRDPDSGYTF. DNA for the CDR3: TGTGCCAGCAGGAGGGACCCCGACTCGGGCTACACCTTC.

This clone was seen just once. The V and J genes are TRBV6-5 and TRBJ1-1; D unresolved. Germline values: CDR1 MNHEY, CDR2 SVGAGI. V was shortened by 2 bases and J by 8 bases, with 15 bases between the two germline ends. The CDR3 sequence is 14 residues long. CDR3: CASSYTDPGGEAFF. In DNA form, the CDR3 reads TGTGCCAGCAGTTACACGGACCCTGGAGGGGAAGCTTTCTTT.

The chain employs TRBV11-2 and TRBJ1-1; D remains unclear. Germline V lookup: CDR1 SGHAT, CDR2 FQNNGV. The V gene lost 5 bases and the J gene lost 0 bases, with 7 bases spanning the gap. This CDR3 spans 13 amino acids. The CDR3, as DNA: TGTGCCAGCAGCCCGCTTTTGAACACTGAAGCTTTCTTT. It specifies CASSPLLNTEAFF.

The rearrangement links TRBV19 to TRBJ1-5; D unclear. Deletions cut 8 bases from V and 1 base from J, with 15 bases between. The CDR3 contains 15 residues. The germline V gene has CDR1 LNHDA and CDR2 SQIVND (reference sequence). The CDR3 loop reads CASEALGGSNQPQHF. Written as DNA, the CDR3 is TGTGCCAGTGAGGCCCTGGGAGGAAGCAATCAGCCCCAGCATTTT. The full variable domain, completed using reference TRBV19 and TRBJ1-5, is DGGITQSPKYLFRKEGQNVTLSCEQNLNHDAMYWYRQDPGQGLRLIYYSQIVNDFQKGDIAEGYSVSREKKESFPLTVTSAQKNPTAFYLCASEALGGSNQPQHFGDGTRLSIL.

The rearrangement joins TRBV15 to TRBJ1-1, with unresolved D. Trimming removed 2 bases at V and 10 bases at J, with 14 bases between. CDR3 length: 13 residues. Germline CDR1 and CDR2: LNHNV and YYDKDF (reference sequence). CDR3 nucleotides: TGTGCCACCAGCAGATCTCGGACCGCGCGAGCTTTCTTT. This translates into CATSRSRTARAFF.

This clone was seen just once. The J gene is TRBJ2-5, the V gene TRBV3-1 (or the pseudogene TRBV3-2), with D maybe TRBD2 (6 bases). Between the trimmed V and J ends, which lost 9 bases and 2 bases, there was a span of 7 bases. This CDR3 contains 11 residues. The germline CDR1 and CDR2 sequences are LGHDT and YNNKEL (reference sequence). The CDR3 DNA reads TGTGCCAGTGGGGGGCAAGAGACCCAGTACTTC. Amino acids: CASGGQETQYF.

The chain employs TRBV5-1 and TRBJ1-4; D gene uncertain. The CDR3 extends over 15 amino acids. Germline V lookup: CDR1 SGHRS, CDR2 YFSETQ. V gave up 2 bases and J gave up 4 bases, with 12 bases separating them. For the CDR3, the DNA is TGCGCCAGCAGCTTAATGTTAGCTGATAATGAAAAACTGTTTTTT. Translating gives CASSLMLADNEKLFF.

V is TRBV7-6 and J is TRBJ2-7; D possibly matches TRBD1 or TRBD2 (5 bases each). This CDR3 spans 13 amino acids. With 1 base removed from V and 6 bases from J, the gap between germline ends came to 10 bases. Germline assignment: CDR1 SGHVS and CDR2 FNYEAQ. The DNA for the CDR3 is TGTGCCAGCAGCTTAGATGGGGGAATCGAGCAGTACTTC. Amino acids: CASSLDGGIEQYF.

This rearrangement joins TRBV10-3 to TRBJ2-2; D is undetermined. V lost 2 bases and J 0 bases, leaving 7 bases between the germline ends. The CDR3 consists of 15 residues. CDR1 is ENHRY, CDR2 SYGVKD, per germline. The CDR3 bases are TGTGCCATCAGTGAGGTCAGAACGAACACCGGGGAGCTGTTTTTT. This codes for CAISEVRTNTGELFF.

This clone came up once. The CDR3 nucleotides are TGTGCCAGCAGCTTAGCCAGAGAGTCCCGCTACACCTTC. It yields the protein CASSLARESRYTF. V gene TRBV7-9 combines with J gene TRBJ1-2; no definite D call. Germline CDR1 is SEHNR and CDR2 is FQNEAQ (reference sequence). Deletions cut 0 bases from V and 9 bases from J, with 11 bases between. CDR3 length: 13 residues.

The chain is built from TRBV24-1 and TRBJ2-2, with unresolved D. Trimming removed 1 base from V and 2 bases from J, with 19 bases in between. The CDR3 contains 19 residues. Germline values: CDR1 KGHDR, CDR2 SFDVKD. CDR3: CATSDFGYQTNSNTGELFF. The CDR3 nucleotides are TGTGCCACCAGTGATTTCGGCTATCAGACAAATAGTAACACCGGGGAGCTGTTTTTT.

The CDR3 bases are TGTGCCTGGAACGGCGGGGGGGTAGGGACCCAGTACTTC. Translation: CAWNGGGVGTQYF. The rearrangement joins TRBV30 to TRBJ2-5, with 9 bases fitting TRBD2. The germline CDR1 and CDR2 sequences are GTSNPN and SVGIG (reference sequence). CDR3 length equals 13 residues. V shed 4 bases, J shed 7 bases, and the junction held 7 bases outside the gene matches.

V usage is TRBV7-9 and J usage is TRBJ2-1; a weak D match, TRBD1 (6 bases). The CDR3 length is 13 residues. Germline CDR1 SEHNR, CDR2 FQNEAQ (reference sequence). V dropped 9 bases and J dropped 4 bases, with 13 bases sitting between them. The CDR3 reads CASRDTGYNEQFF. CDR3 nucleotide sequence: TGTGCCAGTCGGGACACCGGTTACAATGAGCAGTTCTTC.